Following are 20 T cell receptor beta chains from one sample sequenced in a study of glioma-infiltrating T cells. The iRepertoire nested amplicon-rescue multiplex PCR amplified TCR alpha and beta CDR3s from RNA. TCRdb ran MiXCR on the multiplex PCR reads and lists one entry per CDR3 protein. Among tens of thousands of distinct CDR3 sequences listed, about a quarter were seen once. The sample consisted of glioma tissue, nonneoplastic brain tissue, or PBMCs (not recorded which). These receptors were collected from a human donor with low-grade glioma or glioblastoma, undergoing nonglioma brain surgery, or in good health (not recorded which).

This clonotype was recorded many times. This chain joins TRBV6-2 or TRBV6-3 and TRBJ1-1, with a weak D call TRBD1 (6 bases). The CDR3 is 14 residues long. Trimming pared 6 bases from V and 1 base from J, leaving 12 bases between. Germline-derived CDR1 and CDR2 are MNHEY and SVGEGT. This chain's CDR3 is CASRRGTKNTEAFF. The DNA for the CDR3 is TGTGCCAGCAGAAGAGGGACAAAGAACACTGAAGCTTTCTTT.

CDR3 nucleotides: TGTGCCAGCAGCCGACGACAGGGCCAGCCCCAGCATTTT. This gives the protein CASSRRQGQPQHF. The chain joins TRBV3-1 to TRBJ1-5; 7 positions agree with TRBD1. CDR3 length equals 13 residues. Germline CDR1 and CDR2: LGHDT and YNNKEL (reference sequence). V lost 4 bases, J lost 7 bases, and 4 bases stayed unmatched.

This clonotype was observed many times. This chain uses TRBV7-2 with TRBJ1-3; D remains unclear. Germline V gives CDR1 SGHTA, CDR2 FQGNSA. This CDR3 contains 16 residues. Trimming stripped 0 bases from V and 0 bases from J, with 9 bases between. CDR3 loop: CASSLAWKLSGNTIYF. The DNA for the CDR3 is TGTGCCAGCAGCTTAGCGTGGAAGCTCTCTGGAAACACCATATATTTT.

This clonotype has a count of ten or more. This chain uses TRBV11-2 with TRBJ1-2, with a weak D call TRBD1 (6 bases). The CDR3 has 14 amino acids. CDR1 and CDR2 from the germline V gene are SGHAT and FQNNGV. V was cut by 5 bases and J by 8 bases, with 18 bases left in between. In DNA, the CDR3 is TGTGCCAGCAGCCCCGAGACAGGTCGTTGGGGCTACACCTTC. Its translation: CASSPETGRWGYTF.

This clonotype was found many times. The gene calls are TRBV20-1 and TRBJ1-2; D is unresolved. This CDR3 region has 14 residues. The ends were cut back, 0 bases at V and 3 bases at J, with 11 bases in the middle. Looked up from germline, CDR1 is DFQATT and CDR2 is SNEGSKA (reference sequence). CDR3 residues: CSARDVGTHYGYTF. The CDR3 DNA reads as TGCAGTGCTAGAGATGTGGGAACCCACTATGGCTACACCTTC.

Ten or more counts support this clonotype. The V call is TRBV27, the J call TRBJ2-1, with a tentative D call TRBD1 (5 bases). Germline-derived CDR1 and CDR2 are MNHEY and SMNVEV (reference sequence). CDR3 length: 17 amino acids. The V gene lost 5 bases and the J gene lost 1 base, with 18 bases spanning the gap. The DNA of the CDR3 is TGTGCCAGCAGTGGATATAGAACAGGTGTTTCCTACAATGAGCAGTTCTTC. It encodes CASSGYRTGVSYNEQFF.

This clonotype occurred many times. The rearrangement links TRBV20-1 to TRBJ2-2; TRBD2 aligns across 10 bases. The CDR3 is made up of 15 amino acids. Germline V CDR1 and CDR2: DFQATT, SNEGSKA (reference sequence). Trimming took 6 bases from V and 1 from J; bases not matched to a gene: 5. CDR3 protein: CSASLAGGNTGELFF. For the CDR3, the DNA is TGCAGTGCCTCCTTAGCGGGAGGGAACACCGGGGAGCTGTTTTTT.

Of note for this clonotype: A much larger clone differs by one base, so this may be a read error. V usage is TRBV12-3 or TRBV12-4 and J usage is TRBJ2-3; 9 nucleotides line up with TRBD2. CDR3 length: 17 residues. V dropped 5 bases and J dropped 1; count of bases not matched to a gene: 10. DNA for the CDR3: TGTGCCAGCAGTCTAAGGGGACTAGCACTGGGCACAGATACGCAGTATTTT. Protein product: CASSLRGLALGTDTQYF.

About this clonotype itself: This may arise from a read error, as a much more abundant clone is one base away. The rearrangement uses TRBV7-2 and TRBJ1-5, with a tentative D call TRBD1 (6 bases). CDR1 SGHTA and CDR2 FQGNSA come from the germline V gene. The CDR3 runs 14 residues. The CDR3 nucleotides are TGTGCCATCAGCTTAGGGGGGGGGAATCAGCCCCAGCATTTT. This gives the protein CAISLGGGNQPQHF.

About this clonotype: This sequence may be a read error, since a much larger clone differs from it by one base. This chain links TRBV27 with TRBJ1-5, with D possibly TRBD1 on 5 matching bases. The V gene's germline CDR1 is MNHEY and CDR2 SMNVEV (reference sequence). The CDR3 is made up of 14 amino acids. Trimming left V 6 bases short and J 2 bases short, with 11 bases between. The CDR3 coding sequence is TGTGCCAGCAGCACCGGGGGTGGCAATCAGCCCCAGCATTTT. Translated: CASSTGGGNQPQHF.

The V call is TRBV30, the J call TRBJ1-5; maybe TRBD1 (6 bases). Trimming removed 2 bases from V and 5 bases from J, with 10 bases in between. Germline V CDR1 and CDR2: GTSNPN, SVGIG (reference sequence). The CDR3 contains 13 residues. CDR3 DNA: TGTGCCTGGAGTACAGGGCGTGATCAGCCCCAGCATTTT. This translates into CAWSTGRDQPQHF.

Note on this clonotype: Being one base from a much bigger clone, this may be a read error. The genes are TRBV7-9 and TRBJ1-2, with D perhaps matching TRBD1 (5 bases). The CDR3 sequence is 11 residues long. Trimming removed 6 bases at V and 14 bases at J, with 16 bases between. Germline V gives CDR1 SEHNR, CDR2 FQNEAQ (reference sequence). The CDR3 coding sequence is TGTGCCAGCAGACTCGGGACGGCTTCAACCTTC. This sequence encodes CASRLGTASTF.

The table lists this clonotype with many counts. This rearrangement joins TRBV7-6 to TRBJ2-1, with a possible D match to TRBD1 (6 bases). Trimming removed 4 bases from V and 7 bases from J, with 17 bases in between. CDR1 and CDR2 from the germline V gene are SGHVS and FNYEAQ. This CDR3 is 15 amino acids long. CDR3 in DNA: TGTGCCAGCAGCTCCCCGACAGACAGGCAAAATGAGCAGTTCTTC. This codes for CASSSPTDRQNEQFF.

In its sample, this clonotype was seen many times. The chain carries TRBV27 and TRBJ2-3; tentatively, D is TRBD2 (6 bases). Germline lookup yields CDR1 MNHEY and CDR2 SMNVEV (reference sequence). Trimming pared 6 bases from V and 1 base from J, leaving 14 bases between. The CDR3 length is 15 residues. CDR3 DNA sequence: TGTGCCAGCAGACCCGGGACTCGCGGCACAGATACGCAGTATTTT. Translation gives CASRPGTRGTDTQYF.

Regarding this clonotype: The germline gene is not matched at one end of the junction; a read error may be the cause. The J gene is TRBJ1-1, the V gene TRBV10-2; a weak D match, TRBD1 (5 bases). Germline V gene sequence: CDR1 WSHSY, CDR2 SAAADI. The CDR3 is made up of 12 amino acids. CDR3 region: CASRRQNPEAFF. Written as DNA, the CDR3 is TGCGCCAGCAGAAGACAGAACCCTGAAGCTTTCTTT.

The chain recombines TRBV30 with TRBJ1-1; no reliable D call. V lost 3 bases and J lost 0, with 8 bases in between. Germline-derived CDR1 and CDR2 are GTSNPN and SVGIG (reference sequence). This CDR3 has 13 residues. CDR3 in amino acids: CAWSDGLNTEAFF. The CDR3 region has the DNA TGTGCCTGGAGCGACGGGTTGAACACTGAAGCTTTCTTT.

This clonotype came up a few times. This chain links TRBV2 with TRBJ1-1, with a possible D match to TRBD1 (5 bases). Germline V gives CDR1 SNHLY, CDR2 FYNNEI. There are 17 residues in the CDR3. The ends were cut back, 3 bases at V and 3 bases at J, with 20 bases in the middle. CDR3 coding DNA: TGTGCCAGCAGTGAGCTCGACAGCCCATCACAGGACACTGAAGCTTTCTTT. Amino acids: CASSELDSPSQDTEAFF.

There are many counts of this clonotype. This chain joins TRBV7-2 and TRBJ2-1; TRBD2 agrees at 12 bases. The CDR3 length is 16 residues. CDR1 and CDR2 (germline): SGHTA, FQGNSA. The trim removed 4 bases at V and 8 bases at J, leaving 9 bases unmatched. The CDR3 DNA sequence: TGTGCCAGCAGCTCTAGCGGGAGGGTTGTTAGTTATGAGCAGTTCTTC. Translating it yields CASSSSGRVVSYEQFF.

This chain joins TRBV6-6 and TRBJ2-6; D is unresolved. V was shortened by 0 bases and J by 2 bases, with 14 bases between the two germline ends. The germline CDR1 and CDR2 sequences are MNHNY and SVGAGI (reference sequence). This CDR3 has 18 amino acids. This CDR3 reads CASSYSRNRLPGANVLTF. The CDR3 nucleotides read TGTGCCAGCAGTTACTCGAGGAACAGACTCCCTGGGGCCAACGTCCTGACTTTC.

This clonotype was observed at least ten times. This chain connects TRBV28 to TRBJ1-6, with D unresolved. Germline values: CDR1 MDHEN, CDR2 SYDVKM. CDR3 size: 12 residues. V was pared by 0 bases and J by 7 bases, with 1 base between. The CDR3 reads CASSLWNSPLHF. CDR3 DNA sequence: TGTGCCAGCAGTTTATGGAATTCACCCCTCCACTTT.